This T cell receptor beta chain was found in a study of post-analysis software for immune sequencing data. Across the study: Disease trajectories encompassed relapsing-remitting, secondary progressive and progressive-relapsing multiple sclerosis. Study observations and caveats: Samples sharing a preparation batch grouped tightly together when assessed by F measure. Multiple sclerosis patients had significantly lower normalized Chao1 diversity than controls. The study found TRBV5-6, TRBV5-1 and TRBV20-1 among five TRBV segments more frequent in patients than controls.

Concerning this clonotype itself: Its antigen is not known.

Germline CDR1 and CDR2: DFQATT and SNEGSKA (reference sequence). CDR3 length: 15 amino acids. Trimming removed 4 bases from V and 4 bases from J; junction bases left unmatched: 8. Built from TCR beta cDNA, the libraries had unique molecular identifiers in them. The source material, roughly 0.9 to 11 million T cells, gave rise to 500,000 or so cDNA molecules. From the PCR reads, TCRdb called clonotypes with MiXCR, one entry per CDR3 protein. The sample contains approximately 770,000 distinct CDR3 sequences, approximately 44% of which appear only once. Sequenced: blood. This chain joins TRBV20-1 and TRBJ2-3, with 10 bases lining up with TRBD2. The receptor was derived from a girl aged 10-17 years with multiple sclerosis. The DNA for the CDR3 is TGCAGTGCTATATCTCTAGCGGGAGCTTCAGATACGCAGTATTTT. Protein: CSAISLAGASDTQYF.